A selection of T cell receptor beta chains follows, all from one sample in a study of long-term antiretroviral therapy in people with HIV. Repertoires were generated with immunoSEQ multiplex PCR, while TCRdb's copy carries only in-frame clones and drops some. This table holds about 16,000 clones, over 70% found once. The sample consisted of unsorted PBMCs, taken about 1.2 years before starting antiretroviral therapy. Receptors were obtained from a man aged 25-40 years with HIV. The CDR3 runs from the conserved cysteine through the conserved F or W. Each record gives: D gene, clone size, J gene, V gene, CDR3 DNA, CDR3 protein. The D gene is left open where the match is weak. Expanded clones are given a class, and other clones once, few, many or no size at all.

d_call: -; clone_size: -; j_call: TRBJ1-2; v_call: TRBV19; cdr3_nt: TGTGCCAGTAGCATAAAACAACAGGGCCGGGGCTACACCTTC; cdr3_aa: CASSIKQQGRGYTF
d_call: TRBD2; clone_size: -; j_call: TRBJ2-2; v_call: TRBV5-1; cdr3_nt: TGCGCCAGCAGCTCCGGACTAGCGGGGACGAACACCGGGGAGCTGTTTTTT; cdr3_aa: CASSSGLAGTNTGELFF
d_call: -; clone_size: -; j_call: TRBJ1-1; v_call: TRBV11-3; cdr3_nt: TGTGCCAGCAGCTTAGGGGAGGTGCTCTATGGGGACACTGAAGCTTTCTTT; cdr3_aa: CASSLGEVLYGDTEAFF
d_call: -; clone_size: -; j_call: TRBJ2-3; v_call: TRBV9; cdr3_nt: TGTGCCAGCAGGAGGGGGGACTACATCACAGATACGCAGTATTTT; cdr3_aa: CASRRGDYITDTQYF
d_call: -; clone_size: -; j_call: TRBJ1-1; v_call: TRBV2; cdr3_nt: TGTGCCAGCGAGACAGAGGTGAACACTGAAGCTTTCTTT; cdr3_aa: CASETEVNTEAFF
d_call: -; clone_size: -; j_call: TRBJ1-2; v_call: TRBV19; cdr3_nt: TGTGCCAGTAGTCCGGGGGGCGTTGACTATGGCTACACCTTC; cdr3_aa: CASSPGGVDYGYTF
d_call: -; clone_size: -; j_call: TRBJ2-7; v_call: TRBV11-3; cdr3_nt: TGTGCCAGCAGCGTAAACAGCCTCTACGAGCAGTACTTC; cdr3_aa: CASSVNSLYEQYF
d_call: -; clone_size: -; j_call: TRBJ2-3; v_call: TRBV6-4; cdr3_nt: TGTGCCAGCAGCCCAACAGGAGATACGCAGTATTTT; cdr3_aa: CASSPTGDTQYF
d_call: -; clone_size: few; j_call: TRBJ2-2; v_call: TRBV19; cdr3_nt: TGTGCCACTCAGCAGACAGCGAACACCGGGGAGCTGTTTTTT; cdr3_aa: CATQQTANTGELFF
d_call: -; clone_size: -; j_call: TRBJ1-6; v_call: TRBV25-1; cdr3_nt: TGTGCCAGCAGTCTGGCGGGGGGGCTGACTGGTAATTCACCCCTCCACTTT; cdr3_aa: CASSLAGGLTGNSPLHF
d_call: -; clone_size: -; j_call: TRBJ1-2; v_call: TRBV28; cdr3_nt: TGTGCCAGCAGACATTCGAGCTATTCGGACTCTGGCTACACCTTC; cdr3_aa: CASRHSSYSDSGYTF
d_call: -; clone_size: -; j_call: TRBJ2-5; v_call: TRBV20-1; cdr3_nt: TGCAGTGCCTCTAGCGTAGAGACCCAGTACTTC; cdr3_aa: CSASSVETQYF
d_call: -; clone_size: once; j_call: TRBJ1-1; v_call: TRBV5-4; cdr3_nt: TGTGCCAGCAGCTTAGAAGGGGACGGAGCTTTCTTT; cdr3_aa: CASSLEGDGAFF